Below, 11 T cell receptor beta chains from the same sample are listed, as sequenced in a study of spatial heterogeneity in lung cancer. The sample's time point: sample taken at primary tumor resection. TCRdb passed the 5' RACE reads through MiXCR, listing each CDR3 protein once. The sample has about 10,000 distinct CDR3 sequences; 6% to 7.5% are singletons. The sample was normal lung tissue next to the tumor, taken at surgery. The receptors here all came from a male donor with early-stage non-small cell lung cancer.

On this clonotype: The CDR3 does not end in the conserved phenylalanine or tryptophan, so this is likely a read error. CDR3 protein: CASSSAVYNEQFL. DNA for the CDR3: TGTGCCAGCAGTTCAGCGGTCTACAATGAGCAGTTCTTA. The rearrangement links TRBV6-5 to TRBJ2-1, with a weak D call TRBD2 (5 bases). The germline V gene has CDR1 MNHEY and CDR2 SVGAGI. The CDR3 is 13 amino acids. Trimming cost V 4 bases and J 3 bases, with 7 bases left between them.

By share of the sample, this clonotype is medium-sized. The chain combines TRBV4-1 with TRBJ2-5; D call uncertain. V gave up 6 bases and J gave up 2 bases, with 10 bases separating them. Per the germline V gene, CDR1 is MGHRA and CDR2 is YSYEKL. The CDR3 totals 13 residues. The CDR3 spells CASSPGRQETQYF. In DNA, the CDR3 is TGCGCCAGCAGTCCAGGTCGGCAAGAGACCCAGTACTTC.

V usage is TRBV3-1 and J usage is TRBJ2-1, with 7 bases identical to TRBD2. J was trimmed by 10 bases and V by 0 bases; bases with no gene match: 9. The CDR3 runs to 15 residues. Germline V gene sequence: CDR1 LGHDT, CDR2 YNNKEL (reference sequence). CDR3 loop: CASSQDPGLVDEQFF. The CDR3 coding sequence is TGTGCCAGCAGCCAAGATCCAGGACTAGTTGACGAGCAGTTCTTC.

This clonotype showed up many times. The chain is built from TRBV18 and TRBJ2-3; 8 bases are shared with TRBD2. V shed 6 bases and J 6 bases; nucleotides not matched to a gene: 23. This CDR3 region has 19 residues. Germline V gives CDR1 KGHSH, CDR2 LQKENI. The DNA for the CDR3 is TGTGCCAGCTCGTCGTTTGGGAGCGGGAGAGACAACTTCCAGGATACGCAGTATTTT. This sequence encodes CASSSFGSGRDNFQDTQYF.

By sample fraction, this clonotype is medium-sized. The chain couples TRBV7-9 to TRBJ1-1, with 8 bases matching TRBD1. Germline CDR1 SEHNR, CDR2 FQNEAQ (reference sequence). Losses at the gene ends were 4 bases for V and 7 bases for J; bases not matched to a gene: 14. The CDR3 is made up of 16 amino acids. As DNA, the CDR3 is TGTGCCAGCAGCTACTCGTCAGGGGGCTATGAGGATGAAGCTTTCTTT. Protein: CASSYSSGGYEDEAFF.

This clonotype is termed medium-sized. V gene TRBV12-3 or TRBV12-4 combines with J gene TRBJ1-5; TRBD1 aligns across 7 bases. The CDR3 totals 15 residues. V dropped 6 bases and J dropped 1; count of bases not matched to a gene: 6. CDR3 nucleotide sequence: TGTGCCAGCAGCGGACAGGCAGCCAGCAATCAGCCCCAGCATTTT. Residues: CASSGQAASNQPQHF.

This rearrangement joins TRBV4-3 to TRBJ1-1, with a possible D match to TRBD1 (6 bases). Trimming pared 4 bases from V and 0 bases from J, leaving 12 bases between. Per the germline V gene, CDR1 is LGHNA and CDR2 is YSLEER. The CDR3 is 15 residues long. The CDR3 bases are TGCGCCAGCAGCCTAGCCGGACAGTTGAACACTGAAGCTTTCTTT. It encodes CASSLAGQLNTEAFF.

This clonotype was observed at least ten times. The chain couples TRBV29-1 to TRBJ1-1, with unresolved D. The CDR3 is made up of 15 amino acids. The V end lost 5 bases, the J end lost 2 bases, and 18 bases lay between the germline ends. Germline CDR1 and CDR2: SQVTM and ANQGSEA. The chain's CDR3 is CSVPSRPAGNTEAFF. CDR3 in DNA: TGCAGCGTTCCCAGCCGACCAGCGGGCAACACTGAAGCTTTCTTT. Full variable domain (remainder filled in from reference TRBV29-1 and TRBJ1-1): SAVISQKPSRDICQRGTSLTIQCQVDSQVTMMFWYRQQPGQSLTLIATANQGSEATYESGFVIDKFPISRPNLTFSTLTVSNMSPEDSSIYLCSVPSRPAGNTEAFFGQGTRLTVV.

At least ten counts were recorded for this clonotype. The rearrangement joins TRBV11-2 to TRBJ2-2; D gene unclear. V was trimmed by 1 base and J by 1 base, leaving 4 bases between them. Germline values: CDR1 SGHAT, CDR2 FQNNGV. The CDR3 has 14 amino acids. CDR3 coding DNA: TGTGCCAGCAGCTTAGGGCAGAACACCGGGGAGCTGTTTTTT. This encodes CASSLGQNTGELFF.

This clonotype was observed at least ten times. This chain joins TRBV2 and TRBJ1-2; D is uncertain. V gave up 8 bases and J gave up 0 bases, with 7 bases separating them. The CDR3 covers 12 residues. The germline CDR1 and CDR2 sequences are SNHLY and FYNNEI. CDR3 residues: CASGLANYGYTF. CDR3 bases: TGTGCCAGCGGTTTAGCTAACTATGGCTACACCTTC.

This clonotype has a count of ten or more. The chain recombines TRBV20-1 with TRBJ1-5; TRBD1 agrees at 7 bases. V dropped 6 bases and J dropped 4; count of bases not matched to a gene: 12. Germline V gives CDR1 DFQATT, CDR2 SNEGSKA (reference sequence). The CDR3 runs to 15 residues. CDR3 sequence: CSALRLGGRNQPQHF. The CDR3 DNA is TGCAGTGCACTACGGCTAGGGGGCCGGAATCAGCCCCAGCATTTT.